This TCR beta chain appears in the sequencing data of a study of CXCR3-negative and CXCR3-positive naive CD8 T cells. Whole-study results and caveats: For naive cells, CXCR3-negative and CXCR3-positive subsets had similar TRBV-TRBJ usage; for memory cells, usage differed. Post-cryopreservation CXCR3 expression was partly diminished, and the bulk of assays employed fresh PBMCs. Greater hydrophobicity was found in TRB CDR3s of CXCR3-positive naive cells than of CXCR3-negative naive cells.

Libraries were UMI-labeled 5' RACE TRB cDNA. Using the 5' RACE reads, TCRdb records one entry per CDR3 protein without DNA. In total, the table holds 43,000 or so distinct CDR3 sequences. The CDR3 extends over 13 amino acids. Germline-derived CDR1 and CDR2 are MNHEY and SMNVEV (reference sequence). Concerning this clonotype itself: Antigen specificity is unknown.

Naive CD8+ T lymphocytes were specified as CD45RO-CCR7+CD27+CD95-. The material sequenced was naive CXCR3- CD8+ T cells from blood. The subset was: CD45RO-CCR7+CD27+CD95- naive CD8+ T cells lacking CXCR3 (TNR3-). The chain joins TRBV27 to TRBJ1-1. This sequence was found in a human donor in good health. Some clones in this sample may be carry-over from other donors' samples. The CDR3 here is CASSFDLMTEAFF.